This T cell receptor (beta chain) came from a study of T cell changes during pregnancy in multiple sclerosis. The table came from immunoSEQ multiplex PCR; TCRdb's copy has only in-frame clones and leaves some out. The sample yields about 32,000 clones, roughly nine tenths seen once. This CDR3 region has 17 residues. J lost 5 bases, V lost 3 bases, and 12 bases had no gene match. The germline CDR1 and CDR2 sequences are SEHNR and FQNEAQ (reference sequence). Sequencing was performed on CD8+ T cells from peripheral blood mononuclear cells, taken in the first trimester of pregnancy. This chain connects TRBV7-9 to TRBJ2-7, with 11 bases fitting TRBD1. The receptor comes from a female donor with multiple sclerosis, enrolled in a pregnancy study. CDR3 sequence: CASSFDPGQGVSHEQYF. In DNA, the CDR3 is TGTGCCAGCAGCTTCGACCCGGGACAGGGGGTGAGCCACGAGCAGTACTTC.